This TCR beta chain was captured in a study of breast tumors, draining lymph nodes, adjacent tissues. Germline V CDR1 and CDR2: SGDLS, YYNGEE. The CDR3 totals 17 residues. Trimming took 3 bases from V and 0 from J, leaving 15 bases between them. A single record per CDR3 protein comes from TCRdb applying MiXCR to the multiplex PCR reads. The top ten hold more than 7.5% of the sample, which has around 70,000 distinct CDR3 sequences, roughly 44% seen once. This clonotype was picked up many times. Source material: breast tumor tissue. The rearrangement uses TRBV9 and TRBJ1-4; D call uncertain. The TCR sequence derives from a female donor with breast cancer. Some clones in this sample may be carry-over from other donors' samples. The CDR3 protein is CASSAGPWSATNEKLFF. CDR3 nucleotides: TGTGCCAGCAGCGCCGGACCGTGGAGTGCAACTAATGAAAAACTGTTTTTT.